This T cell receptor (beta chain) was captured by sequencing in a study of T cell responses to AZD1222 COVID-19 vaccine. About the study: Combined were second doses at about 4 or about 12 weeks.

Overall study findings and caveats: Clonal diversity may have been underestimated in mostly white British donors. Once two AZD1222 doses were given, Spike-specific TCR breadth and depth went up. The study identified only a handful of AZD1222 recipients as seropositive at baseline.

V shed 5 bases, J shed 3 bases, and the junction held 2 bases outside the gene matches. Germline V gene lookup returns CDR1 KGHSH and CDR2 LQKENI. This CDR3 is built from 13 residues. TCRdb's table, derived via immunoSEQ multiplex PCR, lists solely in-frame clones and lacks some. Altogether around 96,000 clones are present, about 88% being singletons, with the ten largest covering 2.5% to 3%. As concerns this clone: What it binds is not known.

The sequencing here drew on peripheral blood, taken on day 0 of AZD1222 vaccination. The chain combines TRBV18 with TRBJ1-2; 8 nucleotides line up with TRBD1. This TCR was sampled from an adult in good health. CDR3 residues: CASSLGQDYGYTF. In nucleotides, the CDR3 is TGTGCCAGCTCATTGGGACAGGACTATGGCTACACCTTC. Full variable domain (missing parts from reference TRBV18 and TRBJ1-2): NAGVMQNPRHLVRRRGQEARLRCSPMKGHSHVYWYRQLPEEGLKFMVYLQKENIIDESGMPKERFSAEFPKEGPSILRIQQVVRGDSAAYFCASSLGQDYGYTFGSGTRLTVV.